This T cell receptor beta chain was found in a study of T cells after posttransplantation cyclophosphamide. Only in-frame clones appear in the TCRdb table, and some are missing; sequencing was by immunoSEQ multiplex PCR. The sample holds 20,000 to 25,000 clones; about 84% are singletons and the top ten take 6.3%. The germline V gene encodes CDR1 WSHSY and CDR2 SAAADI. This CDR3 comprises 16 residues. V lost 3 bases and J lost 5; bases outside the gene matches: 10. This clonotype was sampled from a woman aged 55 to 70 with a blood cancer, CMV-positive, and with a related stem cell donor. V is TRBV10-2 and J is TRBJ2-1; 7 bases match TRBD2. The sequenced sample was PBMCs. The CDR3 sequence is CASSEEAGRLDNEQFF. The CDR3 DNA sequence: TGCGCCAGCAGTGAAGAAGCGGGGAGGCTCGACAATGAGCAGTTCTTC.